The sequence of this TCR beta chain was determined in a study of cytomegalovirus exposure and HLA in healthy donors. Study context: Ancestry clustering placed more than 80% of roughly 400 genotyped donors in the Caucasian-associated cluster.

Worth noting for this clone: Its antigen is currently unknown.

The V gene's germline CDR1 is SEHNR and CDR2 FQNEAQ (reference sequence). The CDR3 contains 17 residues. The V segment lost 1 base and the J segment 0 bases; nucleotides outside the gene matches: 6. The PCR had 60 Vbeta and 13 Jbeta primers. Libraries were prepared by immunoSEQ multiplex PCR; TCRdb keeps only in-frame clonotypes and omits some of them. The sample includes about 160,000 clones. Regarding the study as a whole: With later analysis, a missense DCLRE1C variant became linked to TCR beta V- and J-gene trimming. In a later analysis, at a false discovery rate of 0.05, 16,951 TCR beta sequences matched HLA alleles.

Source material: PBMCs. The receptor's source is a woman in her fifties or sixties in good health and CMV-seronegative. The chain employs TRBV7-9 and TRBJ2-7, with 10 bases aligning to TRBD2. The CDR3 sequence: CASSLGLAGLGSYEQYF. The CDR3 coding sequence is TGTGCCAGCAGCTTAGGACTAGCGGGCCTTGGCTCCTACGAGCAGTACTTC. Combining the CDR3 with reference TRBV7-9 and TRBJ2-7 gives the whole variable domain DTGVSQNPRHKITKRGQNVTFRCDPISEHNRLYWYRQTLGQGPEFLTYFQNEAQLEKSRLLSDRFSAERPKGSFSTLEIQRTEQGDSAMYLCASSLGLAGLGSYEQYFGPGTRLTVT.